The TCR beta chain under discussion was sequenced for a study of shared T cell receptors in the human thymus. The CDR3 has 15 amino acids. Germline values: CDR1 MNHEY, CDR2 SMNVEV (reference sequence). With 0 bases removed from V and 0 bases from J, the gap between germline ends came to 9 bases. Profiled with immunoSEQ multiplex PCR; TCRdb holds only in-frame clones, not every one. The sample has over 650,000 clones, more than 75% seen once. The same sample was also used in a study of human thymus T cells. Per that paper: Finnish infants who were healthy and having corrective surgery for congenital heart defects made up the donors. The thymus was resected at corrective cardiac surgery. Thymic and blood repertoires appeared to display a bias in their usage of V and J genes. Related work showed strongly overlapping thymic repertoires across unrelated individuals.

V and J are TRBV27 and TRBJ2-7, with D unclear. The receptor was isolated from a boy in the first two years of life with a congenital heart defect. Sequencing input: thymocytes. The CDR3 protein is CASSLSQPGSYEQYF. For the CDR3, the DNA is TGTGCCAGCAGTTTATCCCAGCCGGGCTCCTACGAGCAGTACTTC.